The 7 T cell receptor beta chains presented below share a single source sample, sequenced in a study of blood T cell repertoires in COVID-19. Sequencing was performed with immunoSEQ multiplex PCR; in TCRdb, only in-frame clones are kept and a portion is missing. The table lists a few hundred thousand clones, roughly 85% of them singletons. Sequences were obtained from peripheral blood. The receptors shown here come from a woman aged 25 to 45 with active or convalescent COVID-19.

This sequence joins TRBV21-1 and TRBJ1-2; the table assigns TRBD1, which was not confirmed against the DNA. TRBV21-1 corresponds to a pseudogene. The length of the CDR3 is 17 residues. In DNA form, the CDR3 reads TGTGCCAGCAGCAAAGATGGCGGACAGGGTCGAAGGTATGGCTACACCTTC. Amino acid sequence: CASSKDGGQGRRYGYTF.

The V and J genes are TRBV12-3 or TRBV12-4 and TRBJ1-2; tentatively, D is TRBD1 (6 bases). V dropped 6 bases and J dropped 4 bases, with 9 bases sitting between them. The CDR3 loop spans 12 amino acids. CDR3 DNA: TGTGCCAGCAGCCCAGGGGCCTATGGCTACACCTTC. This encodes CASSPGAYGYTF.

J is TRBJ2-7 and V is TRBV6-2 or TRBV6-3; 10 bases agree with TRBD2. V was pared by 2 bases and J by 5 bases, with 9 bases of the junction left unmatched. The CDR3 covers 16 residues. Germline V gene data show CDR1 as MNHEY and CDR2 as SVGEGT. The CDR3 DNA follows: TGTGCCAGCAGTTACGGAAGCGGGGGGGCTTTCGACGAGCAGTACTTC. It codes for CASSYGSGGAFDEQYF.

The rearrangement joins TRBV11-3 to TRBJ1-2; TRBD1 might be the D (6 bases). This CDR3 has 14 residues. V gave up 1 base and J gave up 4 bases, with 10 bases separating them. The germline V gene encodes CDR1 SGHNT and CDR2 YENEEA. The CDR3 bases are TGTGCCAGCAGCTTAGCCAGGGGCTTCTATGGCTACACCTTC. Its translation: CASSLARGFYGYTF.

This chain connects TRBV9 to TRBJ1-2, with D possibly TRBD1 on 6 matching bases. CDR1 is SGDLS and CDR2 is YYNGEE in the germline V gene. The CDR3 is made up of 14 amino acids. With 3 bases removed from V and 4 bases from J, the gap between germline ends came to 13 bases. The CDR3 coding sequence is TGTGCCAGCAGCGGTGGGGGCCGGGGCTATGGCTACACCTTC. This encodes CASSGGGRGYGYTF.

The V gene is TRBV19, the J gene TRBJ2-1; D is perhaps TRBD1 (6 bases). The germline V gene has CDR1 LNHDA and CDR2 SQIVND (reference sequence). The CDR3 contains 14 residues. Trimming pared 1 base from V and 7 bases from J, leaving 11 bases between. CDR3 amino acids: CASSIGSGANEQFF. As DNA, the CDR3 is TGTGCCAGTAGTATAGGGTCAGGGGCGAATGAGCAGTTCTTC.

The V and J genes are TRBV19 and TRBJ2-1; D possibly corresponds to TRBD2 (5 bases). Trimming took off 7 bases at V and 0 bases at J, with 13 bases between the two ends. In germline, CDR1 is LNHDA, CDR2 SQIVND (reference sequence). This CDR3 is 15 amino acids long. The CDR3: CASNLGESSYNEQFF. CDR3 nucleotides: TGTGCCAGTAATCTTGGGGAGAGCTCCTACAATGAGCAGTTCTTC.